This T cell receptor beta chain was observed in a study of metastatic and nonmetastatic thyroid tumors. Regarding the study as a whole: Patients with malignant thyroid tumors reportedly had significantly higher TCR beta diversity than those with benign nodules, in blood and tumor.

Every patient underwent thyroid surgery untreated. Trimming cost V 1 base and J 2 bases, with 7 bases left between them. Germline CDR1 reads GTSNPN; CDR2 reads SVGIG (reference sequence). This CDR3 is 13 amino acids long. This clone was seen many times. Its antigen is as yet unknown. With MiXCR, TCRdb called clones anew from the PCR reads. The data contain 20,000 or so clones, 13% to 15% of them singletons. The sequenced sample was tumor tissue. The chain combines TRBV30 with TRBJ2-3; D unclear. The receptor was isolated from a female donor with papillary thyroid cancer or a benign thyroid nodule (not recorded which). Some clones in this sample may be carry-over from other donors' samples. The CDR3: CAWSEHSTDTQYF. The CDR3, as DNA: TGTGCCTGGAGTGAACATTCCACAGATACGCAGTATTTT.